The 18 T cell receptor beta chains below come from one sample, sequenced in a study of blood T cell repertoires in COVID-19. Sequenced by immunoSEQ multiplex PCR; TCRdb stores in-frame clones only, minus some. This sample has 250,000 or so clones, with about four fifths found just once. The sequenced sample was peripheral blood. The receptors originated from a man aged 30-40 years who had recovered from COVID-19.

This chain joins TRBV5-1 and TRBJ1-1; possible D gene TRBD1, 5 bases. The germline V and J ends were trimmed by 1 base and 4 bases, with 17 bases remaining between them. From germline, CDR1 is SGHRS and CDR2 YFSETQ. CDR3 length: 16 residues. DNA for the CDR3: TGCGCCAGCAGCTTGCAGGGCAGGGCGGTGGGCACTGAAGCTTTCTTT. This gives the protein CASSLQGRAVGTEAFF.

This chain links TRBV5-1 with TRBJ1-1; tentative D call: TRBD1 (6 bases). V shed 0 bases and J shed 1 base, with 13 bases lying between them. The CDR3 contains 16 residues. Germline assignment: CDR1 SGHRS and CDR2 YFSETQ. The CDR3 sequence is CASSLGWGPGNTEAFF. CDR3 nucleotides: TGCGCCAGCAGCTTGGGGTGGGGGCCGGGGAACACTGAAGCTTTCTTT.

This clone came up a few times. The rearrangement uses TRBV9 and TRBJ2-5; D is perhaps TRBD1 (6 bases). The CDR3 totals 14 residues. The germline V gene has CDR1 SGDLS and CDR2 YYNGEE. Trimming pared 7 bases from V and 5 bases from J, leaving 18 bases between. DNA of the CDR3: TGTGCCAGCTCCCCCGAACAGGGCTGGGAGACCCAGTACTTC. It codes for CASSPEQGWETQYF.

The chain has TRBV7-8 and TRBJ1-3, with 7 positions matching TRBD1. Germline assignment: CDR1 SGHVS and CDR2 FQNEAQ. The CDR3 has 14 residues. After removal of 4 bases from V and 4 bases from J, the junction contained 4 bases not matched to a gene. The CDR3 nucleotides read TGTGCCAGCAGCTCCGGGACAGCCGGAAACACCATATATTTT. As protein: CASSSGTAGNTIYF.

This chain connects TRBV6-1 to TRBJ1-5; 7 bases match TRBD1. V trimming: 2 bases; J trimming: 3 bases; junction bases outside the gene matches: 4. CDR1 and CDR2 from the germline V gene are MNHNS and SASEGT. This CDR3 has 15 amino acids. Written as DNA, the CDR3 is TGTGCCAGCAGTGAAACAGGGGCATTCAATCAGCCCCAGCATTTT. It codes for CASSETGAFNQPQHF.

Written as DNA, the CDR3 is TGCAGCGACACCTGGGGCGGGGGGGCACCCAATGAGCAGTTCTTC. Residues: CSDTWGGGAPNEQFF. The chain is built from TRBV29-1 and TRBJ2-1, with 9 bases aligning to TRBD2. Germline values: CDR1 SQVTM, CDR2 ANQGSEA. V shed 7 bases and J 6 bases; nucleotides not matched to a gene: 13. The CDR3 runs 15 residues.

The V and J genes are TRBV7-9 and TRBJ1-1; 10 positions agree with TRBD1. The germline CDR1 and CDR2 sequences are SEHNR and FQNEAQ (reference sequence). The CDR3 consists of 15 residues. V was clipped by 5 bases and J by 6 bases; unmatched bases: 9. The chain's CDR3 is CASSPGTGESAEAFF. The CDR3, as DNA: TGTGCCAGCAGCCCGGGGACAGGGGAGTCGGCTGAAGCTTTCTTT.

This chain uses TRBV12-3 or TRBV12-4 with TRBJ2-5; TRBD1 might be the D (5 bases). Trimming removed 9 bases from V and 3 bases from J, with 11 bases in between. CDR3 length: 12 amino acids. The CDR3 coding sequence is TGTGCCAGTACAGGTGGAGAAGAGACCCAGTACTTC. It is translated as CASTGGEETQYF.

This clone was seen just once. The rearrangement joins TRBV10-3 to TRBJ2-6; 9 bases align to TRBD1. Losses at the gene ends were 6 bases for V and 2 bases for J; bases not matched to a gene: 2. The germline V gene has CDR1 ENHRY and CDR2 SYGVKD. The CDR3 spans 15 residues. Here the CDR3 reads CAISTGGAGANVLTF. The CDR3 DNA reads as TGTGCCATCAGCACAGGGGGCGCTGGGGCCAACGTCCTGACTTTC.

The J gene is TRBJ1-2, the V gene TRBV3-1 (or the pseudogene TRBV3-2), with D unclear. Per germline, CDR1 LGHDT and CDR2 YNNKEL (reference sequence). There are 15 residues in the CDR3. Trimming pared 4 bases from V and 5 bases from J, leaving 17 bases between. DNA of the CDR3: TGTGCCAGCAGCCCCTTAACAAAGGCGGGATATGGCTACACCTTC. Residues: CASSPLTKAGYGYTF.

This clone was seen just once. The rearrangement joins TRBV5-1 to TRBJ1-1; D gene uncertain. The CDR3 spans 14 residues. V was trimmed by 1 base and J by 3 bases, leaving 10 bases between them. CDR1 SGHRS and CDR2 YFSETQ come from the germline V gene. This CDR3 reads CASSLFGRDTEAFF. In DNA, the CDR3 is TGCGCCAGCAGCTTGTTCGGGCGGGACACTGAAGCTTTCTTT.

J is TRBJ2-2 and V is TRBV7-3; 14 positions agree with TRBD2. V lost 6 bases to trimming and J lost 8 bases; unmatched junction nucleotides: 5. CDR1 is SGHTA, CDR2 FQGTGA, per germline. This CDR3 has 15 residues. This CDR3 reads CASRGTSGGVGELFF. As DNA, the CDR3 is TGTGCCAGCAGAGGGACTAGCGGGGGAGTTGGGGAGCTGTTTTTT.

The chain recombines TRBV6-5 with TRBJ1-1; 8 nucleotides match TRBD1. Trimming at V came to 6 bases and at J to 1 base, leaving 1 base not matched to a gene. This CDR3 is built from 13 residues. Looked up from germline, CDR1 is MNHEY and CDR2 is SVGAGI. The CDR3 spells CASSGQGNTEAFF. The DNA for the CDR3 is TGTGCCAGCAGCGGACAGGGGAACACTGAAGCTTTCTTT.

V gene TRBV20-1 combines with J gene TRBJ1-1, with D hard to call. V was clipped by 3 bases and J by 6 bases, with 11 bases between them. Germline V CDR1 and CDR2: DFQATT, SNEGSKA (reference sequence). This CDR3 comprises 12 residues. The CDR3 coding sequence is TGCAGTGCTAGTAACTTGTTACCTGAAGCTTTCTTT. Translated, it gives CSASNLLPEAFF.

The rearrangement uses TRBV7-4 and TRBJ1-5; possible D gene TRBD1, 5 bases. Germline V lookup: CDR1 SGHVT, CDR2 SQSDAQ. The V end lost 4 bases, the J end lost 0 bases, and 13 bases lay between the germline ends. The CDR3 has 16 residues. This CDR3 is CASSWFRQNSNQPQHF. Written as DNA, the CDR3 is TGTGCCAGCAGCTGGTTTAGACAGAATAGCAATCAGCCCCAGCATTTT.

The chain couples TRBV12-3 or TRBV12-4 to TRBJ1-1; tentative D call: TRBD1 (6 bases). Between the trimmed V and J ends, which lost 5 bases and 2 bases, there was a span of 9 bases. The CDR3 has 13 residues. CDR3 sequence reads: CASSPGHNTEAFF. Here the CDR3 DNA reads TGTGCCAGCAGTCCGGGACACAACACTGAAGCTTTCTTT.

The J gene is TRBJ2-5, the V gene TRBV25-1, with 9 bases lining up with TRBD2. V lost 3 bases, J lost 4 bases, and 3 bases stayed unmatched. Germline assignment: CDR1 MGHDK and CDR2 SYGVNS. The CDR3 runs 14 residues. CDR3: CASSDSAGGETQYF. In nucleotides, the CDR3 is TGTGCCAGCAGTGACTCAGCGGGGGGAGAGACCCAGTACTTC.

The chain is built from TRBV3-1 (or the pseudogene TRBV3-2) and TRBJ2-2, with 15 bases aligning to TRBD2. Germline values: CDR1 LGHDT, CDR2 YNNKEL (reference sequence). The ends lost 4 bases at V and 6 bases at J; junction bases unmatched: 6. The CDR3 extends over 17 amino acids. The CDR3 bases are TGTGCCAGCAGCCCCGGACTAGCGGGGGGGGTGGCCGGGGAGCTGTTTTTT. Translated, it gives CASSPGLAGGVAGELFF.